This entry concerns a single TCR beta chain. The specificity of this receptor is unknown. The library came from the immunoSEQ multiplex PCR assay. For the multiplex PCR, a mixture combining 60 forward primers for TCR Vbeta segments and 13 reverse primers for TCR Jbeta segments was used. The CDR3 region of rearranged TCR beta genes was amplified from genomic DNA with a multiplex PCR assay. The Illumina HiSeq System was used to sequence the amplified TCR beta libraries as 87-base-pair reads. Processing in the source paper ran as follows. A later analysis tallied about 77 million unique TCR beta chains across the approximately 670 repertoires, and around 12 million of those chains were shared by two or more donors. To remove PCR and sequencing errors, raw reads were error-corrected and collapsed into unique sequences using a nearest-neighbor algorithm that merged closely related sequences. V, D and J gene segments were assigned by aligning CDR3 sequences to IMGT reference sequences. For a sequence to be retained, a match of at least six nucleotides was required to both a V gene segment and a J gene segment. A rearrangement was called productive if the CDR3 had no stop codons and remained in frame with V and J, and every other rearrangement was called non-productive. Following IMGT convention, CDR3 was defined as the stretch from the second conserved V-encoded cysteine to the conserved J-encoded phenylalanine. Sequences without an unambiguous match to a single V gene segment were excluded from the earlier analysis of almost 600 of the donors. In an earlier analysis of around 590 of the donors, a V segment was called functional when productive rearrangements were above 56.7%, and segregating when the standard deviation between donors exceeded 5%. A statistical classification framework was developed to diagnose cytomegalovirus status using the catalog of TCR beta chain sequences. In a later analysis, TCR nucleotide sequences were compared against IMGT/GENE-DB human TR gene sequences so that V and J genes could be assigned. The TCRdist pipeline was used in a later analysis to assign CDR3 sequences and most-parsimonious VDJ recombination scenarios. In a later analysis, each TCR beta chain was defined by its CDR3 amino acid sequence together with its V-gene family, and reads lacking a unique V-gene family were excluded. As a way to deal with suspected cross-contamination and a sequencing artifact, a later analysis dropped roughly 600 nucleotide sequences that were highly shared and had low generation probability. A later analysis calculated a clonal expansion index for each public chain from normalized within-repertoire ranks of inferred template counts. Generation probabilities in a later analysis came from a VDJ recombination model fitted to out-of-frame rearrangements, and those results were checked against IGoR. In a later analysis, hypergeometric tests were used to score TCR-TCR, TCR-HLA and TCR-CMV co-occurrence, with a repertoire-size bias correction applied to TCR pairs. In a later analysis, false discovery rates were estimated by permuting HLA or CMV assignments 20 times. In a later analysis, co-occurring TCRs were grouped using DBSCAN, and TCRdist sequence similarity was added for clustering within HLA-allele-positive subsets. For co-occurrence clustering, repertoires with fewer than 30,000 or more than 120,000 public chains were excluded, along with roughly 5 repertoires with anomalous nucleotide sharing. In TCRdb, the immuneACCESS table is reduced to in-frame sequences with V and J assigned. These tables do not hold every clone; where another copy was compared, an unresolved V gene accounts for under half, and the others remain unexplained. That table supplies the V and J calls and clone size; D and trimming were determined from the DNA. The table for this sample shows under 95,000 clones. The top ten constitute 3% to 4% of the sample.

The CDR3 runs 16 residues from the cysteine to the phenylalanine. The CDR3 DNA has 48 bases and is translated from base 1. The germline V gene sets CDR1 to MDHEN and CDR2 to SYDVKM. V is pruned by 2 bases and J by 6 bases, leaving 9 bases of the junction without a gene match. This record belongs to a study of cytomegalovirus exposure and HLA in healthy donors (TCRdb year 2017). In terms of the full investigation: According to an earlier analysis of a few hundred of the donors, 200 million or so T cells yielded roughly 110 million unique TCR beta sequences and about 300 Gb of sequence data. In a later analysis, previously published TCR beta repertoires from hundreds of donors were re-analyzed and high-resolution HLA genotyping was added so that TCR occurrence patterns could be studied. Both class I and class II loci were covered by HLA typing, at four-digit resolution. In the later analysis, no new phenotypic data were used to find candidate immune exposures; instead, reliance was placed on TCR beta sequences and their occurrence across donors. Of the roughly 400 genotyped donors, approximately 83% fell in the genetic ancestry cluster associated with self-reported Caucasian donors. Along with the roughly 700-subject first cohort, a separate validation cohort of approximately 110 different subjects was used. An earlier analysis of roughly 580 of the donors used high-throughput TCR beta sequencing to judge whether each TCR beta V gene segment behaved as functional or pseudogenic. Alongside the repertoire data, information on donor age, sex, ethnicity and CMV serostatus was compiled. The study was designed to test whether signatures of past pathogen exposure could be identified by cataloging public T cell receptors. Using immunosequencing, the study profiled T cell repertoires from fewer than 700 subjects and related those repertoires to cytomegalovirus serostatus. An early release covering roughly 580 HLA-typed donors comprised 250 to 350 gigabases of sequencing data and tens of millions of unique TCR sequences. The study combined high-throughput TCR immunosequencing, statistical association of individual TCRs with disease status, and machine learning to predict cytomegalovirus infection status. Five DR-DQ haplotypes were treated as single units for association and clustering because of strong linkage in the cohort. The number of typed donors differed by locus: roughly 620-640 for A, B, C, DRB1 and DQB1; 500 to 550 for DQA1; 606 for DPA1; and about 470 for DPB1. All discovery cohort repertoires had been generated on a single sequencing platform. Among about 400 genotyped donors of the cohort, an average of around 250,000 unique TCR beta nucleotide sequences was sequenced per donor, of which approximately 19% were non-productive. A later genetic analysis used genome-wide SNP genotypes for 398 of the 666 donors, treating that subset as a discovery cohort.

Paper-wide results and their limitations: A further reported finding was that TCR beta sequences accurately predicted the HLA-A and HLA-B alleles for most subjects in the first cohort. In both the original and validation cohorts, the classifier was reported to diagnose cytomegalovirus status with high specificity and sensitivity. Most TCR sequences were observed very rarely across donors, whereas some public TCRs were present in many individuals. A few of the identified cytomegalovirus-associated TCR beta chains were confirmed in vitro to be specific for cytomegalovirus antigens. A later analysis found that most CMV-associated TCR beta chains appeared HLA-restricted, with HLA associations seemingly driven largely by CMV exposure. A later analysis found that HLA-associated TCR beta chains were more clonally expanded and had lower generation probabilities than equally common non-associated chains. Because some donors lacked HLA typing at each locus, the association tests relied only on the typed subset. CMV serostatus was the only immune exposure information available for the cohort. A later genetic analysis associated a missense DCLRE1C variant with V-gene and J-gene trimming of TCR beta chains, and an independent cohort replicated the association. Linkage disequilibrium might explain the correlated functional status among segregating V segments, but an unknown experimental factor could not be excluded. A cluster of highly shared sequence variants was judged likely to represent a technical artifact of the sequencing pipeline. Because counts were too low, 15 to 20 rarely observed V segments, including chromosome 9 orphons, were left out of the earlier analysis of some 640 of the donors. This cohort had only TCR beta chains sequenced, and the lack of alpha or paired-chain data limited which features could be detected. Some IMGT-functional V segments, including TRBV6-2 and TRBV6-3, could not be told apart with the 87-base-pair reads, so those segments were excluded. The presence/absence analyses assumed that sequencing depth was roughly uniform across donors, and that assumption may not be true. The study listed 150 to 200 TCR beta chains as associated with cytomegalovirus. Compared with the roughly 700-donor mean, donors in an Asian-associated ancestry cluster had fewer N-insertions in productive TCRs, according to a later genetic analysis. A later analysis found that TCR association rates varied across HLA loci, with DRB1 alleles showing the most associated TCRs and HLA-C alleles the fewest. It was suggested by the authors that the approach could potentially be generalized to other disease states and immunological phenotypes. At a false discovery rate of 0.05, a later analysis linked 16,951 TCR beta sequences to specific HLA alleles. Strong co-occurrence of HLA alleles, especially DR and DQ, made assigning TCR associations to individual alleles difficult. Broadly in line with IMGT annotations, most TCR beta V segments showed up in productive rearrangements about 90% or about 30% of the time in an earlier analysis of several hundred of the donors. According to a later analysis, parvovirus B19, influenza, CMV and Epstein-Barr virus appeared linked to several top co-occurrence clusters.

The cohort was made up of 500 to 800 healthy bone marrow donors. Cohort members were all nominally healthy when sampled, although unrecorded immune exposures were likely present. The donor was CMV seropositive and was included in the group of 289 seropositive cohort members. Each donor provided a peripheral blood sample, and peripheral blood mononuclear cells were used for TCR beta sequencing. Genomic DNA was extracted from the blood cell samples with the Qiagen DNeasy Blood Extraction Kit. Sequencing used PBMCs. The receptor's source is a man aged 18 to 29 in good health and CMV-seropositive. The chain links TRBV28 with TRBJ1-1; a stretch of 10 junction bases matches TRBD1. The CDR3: CASSLQDRGGFAEAFF. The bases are TGTGCCAGCAGTTTACAGGACAGGGGGGGCTTCGCTGAAGCTTTCTTT.